The 14 T cell receptor beta chains below were found in one sample sequenced in a study of T cell responses to AZD1222 COVID-19 vaccine. Here immunoSEQ multiplex PCR was the method, and the copy in TCRdb shows in-frame clones only, minus some. The table shows under 250,000 clones, with just over 90% occurring only once. The starting material was peripheral blood, obtained on day 0 of MenACWY control vaccination. The origin of the receptors is an adult in good health.

The gene calls are TRBV7-2 and TRBJ1-4, with 10 bases fitting TRBD1. The germline V gene encodes CDR1 SGHTA and CDR2 FQGNSA. This CDR3 has 15 amino acids. V gave up 4 bases and J gave up 8 bases; unmatched junction bases: 7. CDR3 coding DNA: TGTGCCAGCAGCTCCACGCCGACAGGGGGCGAAAAACTGTTTTTT. Encoded protein: CASSSTPTGGEKLFF.

The CDR3 coding sequence is TGTGCCAGCAGAACGACGGACCCTTACTCCTATAATTCACCCCTCCACTTT. Encoded protein: CASRTTDPYSYNSPLHF. The gene calls are TRBV27 and TRBJ1-6; D uncertain. CDR1 is MNHEY and CDR2 is SMNVEV in the germline V gene (reference sequence). The CDR3 has 17 amino acids. Trimming stripped 6 bases from V and 0 bases from J, with 15 bases between.

The gene calls are TRBV9 and TRBJ1-5; unclear D gene. Germline V CDR1 and CDR2: SGDLS, YYNGEE. Trimming shortened V by 4 bases and J by 5 bases, and 7 bases separated the two germline ends. CDR3 length equals 12 residues. CDR3 in DNA: TGTGCCAGCAGCACCGGAGATCAGCCCCAGCATTTT. Its protein is CASSTGDQPQHF.

V is TRBV28 and J is TRBJ2-1; D is perhaps TRBD1 or TRBD2 (6 bases each). V gave up 4 bases and J gave up 7 bases, with 17 bases separating them. The CDR3 runs to 15 residues. Germline V lookup: CDR1 MDHEN, CDR2 SYDVKM. The DNA for the CDR3 is TGTGCCAGCAGTTCCCCCTCCACAGGGAGGAATGAGCAGTTCTTC. Residues: CASSSPSTGRNEQFF.

This clone has a single count. The sample contains more than one DNA sequence encoding this CDR3. The V gene is TRBV5-1, the J gene TRBJ1-2, with 7 bases that match TRBD1. V trimming: 2 bases; J trimming: 2 bases; junction bases outside the gene matches: 3. The CDR3 contains 14 residues. Germline V gene data show CDR1 as SGHRS and CDR2 as YFSETQ. The CDR3 nucleotides read TGCGCCAGCAGCTTAGGGGGCCCCAACTATGGCTACACCTTC. Translated: CASSLGGPNYGYTF. The whole variable domain, remainder taken from reference TRBV5-1 and TRBJ1-2, is KAGVTQTPRYLIKTRGQQVTLSCSPISGHRSVSWYQQTPGQGLQFLFEYFSETQRNKGNFPGRFSGRQFSNSRSEMNVSTLELGDSALYLCASSLGGPNYGYTFGSGTRLTVV.

The CDR3 nucleotides are TGTGCCAGCAGCGCTCCGGGACTAGCGGGGGGAAGCTCCTACAATGAGCAGTTCTTC. It codes for CASSAPGLAGGSSYNEQFF. The V gene is TRBV7-3, the J gene TRBJ2-1, with 15 bases lining up with TRBD2. Trimming took 5 bases from V and 0 from J; bases not matched to a gene: 8. The germline gives CDR1 SGHTA, CDR2 FQGTGA. This CDR3 has 19 residues.

The rearrangement uses TRBV29-1 and TRBJ1-2; D call uncertain. Germline V gene lookup returns CDR1 SQVTM and CDR2 ANQGSEA. The CDR3 runs to 12 residues. V lost 7 bases, J lost 0 bases, and 9 bases lay in between. The CDR3 spells CSALAANYGYTF. For the CDR3, the DNA is TGCAGCGCCCTCGCGGCTAACTATGGCTACACCTTC. Complete variable domain (other parts from reference TRBV29-1 and TRBJ1-2): SAVISQKPSRDICQRGTSLTIQCQVDSQVTMMFWYRQQPGQSLTLIATANQGSEATYESGFVIDKFPISRPNLTFSTLTVSNMSPEDSSIYLCSALAANYGYTFGSGTRLTVV.

V usage is TRBV27 and J usage is TRBJ2-7, with D tentatively TRBD2 (6 bases). CDR3 length: 14 amino acids. Germline CDR1 is MNHEY and CDR2 is SMNVEV (reference sequence). V dropped 3 bases and J dropped 2 bases, with 11 bases sitting between them. The CDR3 DNA follows: TGTGCCAGCAGTTTCTCGGCTAGCGCCTACGAGCAGTACTTC. It is translated as CASSFSASAYEQYF.

This chain links TRBV28 with TRBJ1-4, with TRBD1 identical over 9 bases. The CDR3 consists of 16 residues. Germline CDR1 reads MDHEN; CDR2 reads SYDVKM. The trim removed 4 bases at V and 7 bases at J, leaving 10 bases unmatched. In DNA, the CDR3 is TGTGCCAGCAGTTCTAGCTTACAGGGGGCGCGTGAAAAACTGTTTTTT. Its protein is CASSSSLQGAREKLFF.

The chain is built from TRBV30 and TRBJ2-3; 10 positions agree with TRBD1. The CDR3 runs to 14 residues. Germline lookup yields CDR1 GTSNPN and CDR2 SVGIG (reference sequence). V dropped 3 bases and J dropped 4; count of bases not matched to a gene: 4. The CDR3 reads CAWRDRGWADTQYF. The CDR3 DNA is TGTGCCTGGAGGGACAGGGGGTGGGCAGATACGCAGTATTTT.

The V call is TRBV24-1, the J call TRBJ2-3, with 9 nucleotides matching TRBD1. Germline CDR1 reads KGHDR; CDR2 reads SFDVKD. J lost 4 bases, V lost 4 bases, and 8 bases had no gene match. This CDR3 region has 16 residues. The CDR3 loop is CATSDYGTGRPDTQYF. The CDR3, as DNA: TGTGCCACCAGTGACTACGGGACAGGGCGACCAGATACGCAGTATTTT.

The chain employs TRBV5-1 and TRBJ1-5, with a possible D match to TRBD1 (6 bases). Germline CDR1 and CDR2: SGHRS and YFSETQ. Trimming removed 0 bases from V and 3 bases from J, with 10 bases in between. The CDR3 sequence is 15 residues long. DNA of the CDR3: TGCGCCAGCAGCTTGGCGGGACATGACAATCAGCCCCAGCATTTT. It codes for CASSLAGHDNQPQHF.

V usage is TRBV5-1 and J usage is TRBJ1-1; D is ambiguous. CDR1 is SGHRS, CDR2 YFSETQ, per germline. CDR3 size: 16 residues. V was cut by 0 bases and J by 0 bases, with 12 bases left in between. The CDR3 is CASSLASQLMNTEAFF. CDR3 nucleotide sequence: TGCGCCAGCAGCTTGGCCTCACAGCTAATGAACACTGAAGCTTTCTTT.

The rearrangement uses TRBV5-4 and TRBJ2-3; tentative D call: TRBD2 (5 bases). This CDR3 region has 14 residues. Germline-derived CDR1 and CDR2 are SGHNT and YYREEE (reference sequence). Trimming took 2 bases from V and 6 from J, leaving 13 bases between them. For the CDR3, the DNA is TGTGCCAGCAGCTTCAACCTAGCCCAGGATACGCAGTATTTT. This translates into CASSFNLAQDTQYF.